The 5 T cell receptor beta chains below all came from one sample that was sequenced in a study of cytomegalovirus exposure and HLA in healthy donors. The PCR ran on 60 Vbeta and 13 Jbeta primers. Sequenced by immunoSEQ multiplex PCR; TCRdb stores in-frame clones only, minus some. The sample has hundreds of thousands of clones, less than 85% seen once; the top ten hold 0.63%. Sequenced: PBMCs. These receptors came from a man between 18 and 35 years old in good health and CMV-seronegative.

This clone was observed once. The chain links TRBV14 to TRBJ1-6; maybe TRBD1 (5 bases). The CDR3 runs 17 residues. Germline lookup yields CDR1 SGHDN and CDR2 FVKESK. V lost 4 bases and J 7 bases, leaving 20 bases between the germline ends. The CDR3 coding sequence is TGTGCCAGCAGCCCTATTACAGGTTTCGCAGGCAATTCACCCCTCCACTTT. Amino acids: CASSPITGFAGNSPLHF.

This clone was detected a few times. Other DNA sequences in this specimen translate into the identical CDR3. V and J are TRBV5-4 and TRBJ2-7, with TRBD1 identical over 8 bases. Unmatched junction bases numbered 5, after V lost 4 bases and J lost 5 bases. The germline CDR1 and CDR2 sequences are SGHNT and YYREEE (reference sequence). There are 13 residues in the CDR3. CDR3 sequence reads: CASSRQGADEQYF. The DNA of the CDR3 is TGTGCCAGCAGCCGGCAGGGGGCAGACGAGCAGTACTTC. The full variable domain, in which reference TRBV5-4 and TRBJ2-7 provide the parts outside the CDR3, is ETGVTQSPTHLIKTRGQQVTLRCSSQSGHNTVSWYQQALGQGPQFIFQYYREEENGRGNFPPRFSGLQFPNYSSELNVNALELDDSALYLCASSRQGADEQYFGPGTRLTVT.

This rearrangement joins TRBV27 to TRBJ2-7, with TRBD2 matching 8 bases. Germline-derived CDR1 and CDR2 are MNHEY and SMNVEV (reference sequence). V dropped 3 bases and J dropped 4; count of bases not matched to a gene: 8. CDR3 size: 15 residues. This CDR3 is CASSLSAGAVYEQYF. The CDR3 nucleotides are TGTGCCAGCAGTTTGTCAGCGGGAGCAGTTTACGAGCAGTACTTC.

The chain employs TRBV19 and TRBJ2-5, with a possible D match to TRBD1 (5 bases). Trimming removed 2 bases at V and 2 bases at J, with 12 bases between. The CDR3 loop spans 15 amino acids. Germline CDR1 and CDR2: LNHDA and SQIVND (reference sequence). CDR3 bases: TGTGCCAGTAGTATATCAGGGTCGTCTCAAGAGACCCAGTACTTC. Translation gives CASSISGSSQETQYF.

The chain carries TRBV29-1 and TRBJ2-7, with TRBD2 matching 9 bases. Germline V gene data show CDR1 as SQVTM and CDR2 as ANQGSEA. This CDR3 has 13 amino acids. J gave up 7 bases and V 7 bases, and 11 bases lay outside the gene matches. Here the CDR3 DNA reads TGCAGCGCCGGGGTAGCGGGAGAGAGGGAGCAGTACTTC. Protein sequence: CSAGVAGEREQYF.